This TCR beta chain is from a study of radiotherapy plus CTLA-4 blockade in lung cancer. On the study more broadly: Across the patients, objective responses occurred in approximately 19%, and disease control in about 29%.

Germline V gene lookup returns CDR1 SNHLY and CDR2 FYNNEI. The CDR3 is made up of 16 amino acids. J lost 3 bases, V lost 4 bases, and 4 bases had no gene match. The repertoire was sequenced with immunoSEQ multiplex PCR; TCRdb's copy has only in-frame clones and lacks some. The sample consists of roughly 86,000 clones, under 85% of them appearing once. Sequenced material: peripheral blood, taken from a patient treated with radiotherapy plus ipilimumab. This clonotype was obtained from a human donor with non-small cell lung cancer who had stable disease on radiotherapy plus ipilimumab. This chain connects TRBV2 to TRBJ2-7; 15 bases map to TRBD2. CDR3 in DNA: TGTGCCAGCAGTGGGACTAGCGGGAGGGGTGTCTACGAGCAGTACTTC. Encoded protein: CASSGTSGRGVYEQYF.